This TCR beta chain was captured in a study of shared clonotypes between healthy human individuals. Study details: CD4 naive and memory got three plates each, CD8 naive two, CD8 memory one.

Deep level was the assay's run setting. TCRdb's table, derived via immunoSEQ multiplex PCR, lists solely in-frame clones and lacks some. The sample lists approximately 320,000 clones, about nine tenths occurring once. Deletions cut 3 bases from V and 3 bases from J, with 15 bases between. There are 15 residues in the CDR3. Germline values: CDR1 KGHSH, CDR2 LQKENI. What was sequenced was memory CD8+ T cells sorted from blood. Subset here: CD45RO+ cells pooled with CCR7-negative TemRA cells. J is TRBJ2-7 and V is TRBV18; D remains unclear. The receptor was derived from a man younger than 35 in good health. The CDR3 sequence: CASSPLLTGHYEQYF. The CDR3 nucleotides are TGTGCCAGCTCACCCCTTTTAACCGGGCACTACGAGCAGTACTTC.